This TCR beta chain originates from a study of blood T cell repertoires in COVID-19. Study at large: The analysed material was cDNA or gDNA that came from T cells, B-cell-depleted T cells, or PBMCs.

In regard to this clone: This sample also contains other DNA sequences that code for the same CDR3.

The CDR3 is made up of 14 amino acids. V lost 0 bases and J lost 7; bases outside the gene matches: 0. Germline lookup yields CDR1 LGHDT and CDR2 YNNKEL (reference sequence). Libraries were prepared by immunoSEQ multiplex PCR; TCRdb keeps only in-frame clonotypes and omits some of them. The table includes fewer than 75,000 clones, 85% to 90% detected once. The receptor was derived from an elderly man with acute or convalescent COVID-19. Sequencing was carried out using peripheral blood. This chain uses TRBV3-1 (or the pseudogene TRBV3-2) with TRBJ1-6; 7 bases line up with TRBD1. CDR3 sequence: CASSQEGGNSPLHF. The CDR3 DNA reads TGTGCCAGCAGCCAAGAAGGGGGCAATTCACCCCTCCACTTT.